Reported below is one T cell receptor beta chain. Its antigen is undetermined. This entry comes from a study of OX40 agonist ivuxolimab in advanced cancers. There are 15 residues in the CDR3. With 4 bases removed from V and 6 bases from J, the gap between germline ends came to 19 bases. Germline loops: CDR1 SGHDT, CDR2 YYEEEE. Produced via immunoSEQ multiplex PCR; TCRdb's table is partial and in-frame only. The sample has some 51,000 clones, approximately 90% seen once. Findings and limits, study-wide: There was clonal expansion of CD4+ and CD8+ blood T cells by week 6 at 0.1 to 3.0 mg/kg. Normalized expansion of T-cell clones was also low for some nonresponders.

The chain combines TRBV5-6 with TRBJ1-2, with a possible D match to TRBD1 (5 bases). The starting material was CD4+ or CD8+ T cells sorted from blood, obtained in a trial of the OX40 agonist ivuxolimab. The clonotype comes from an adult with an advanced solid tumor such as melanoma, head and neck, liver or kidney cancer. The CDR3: CASSPRVGGTDGYTF. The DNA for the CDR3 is TGTGCCAGCAGCCCCCGCGTGGGGGGAACGGATGGCTACACCTTC.